These T cell receptor beta chains were read from a single sample in a study of CD8 T cells in Susac syndrome. Using its own MiXCR run on the immunoSEQ multiplex PCR reads, TCRdb lists one record per CDR3 protein. The sample lists some 77,000 distinct CDR3 sequences, about 93% occurring once. Material for sequencing was CD4+ T cells from PBMCs. These receptors originate from a human donor with Susac syndrome. Both conserved end residues are part of each CDR3. A D gene is named only where the DNA matches it firmly. Only part of the rows carry a size: once, few, many, or a class if the clone is expanded.

>TRBJ2-6|-|TRBV19|-
CASRPRGGIESGANVLTF
TGTGCCAGTAGGCCCCGTGGGGGGATAGAGTCTGGGGCCAACGTCCTGACTTTC
>TRBJ2-5|-|TRBV28|-
CASSYSGTLGTQYF
TGTGCCAGCAGCTACTCCGGGACATTAGGGACCCAGTACTTC
>TRBJ2-1|TRBD1|TRBV20-1|-
CSARGQGLNNEQFF
TGCAGTGCTAGAGGACAGGGGCTCAACAATGAGCAGTTCTTC
>TRBJ1-5|-|TRBV7-2|-
CASSLRDGNQPQHF
TGTGCCAGCAGCTTAAGGGACGGGAATCAGCCCCAGCATTTT
>TRBJ2-2|-|TRBV19|-
CASSMGWIGELFF
TGTGCCAGTAGTATGGGGTGGATCGGGGAGCTGTTTTTT
>TRBJ1-1|-|TRBV6-2/TRBV6-3|-
CASTQAVRGGSTEAFF
TGTGCCAGCACCCAAGCGGTTCGAGGGGGGAGCACTGAAGCTTTCTTT
>TRBJ1-2|-|TRBV29-1|once
CSVEEGGYTF
TGCAGCGTTGAGGAAGGCGGCTACACCTTC
>TRBJ1-2|TRBD1|TRBV5-4|once
CASSSGQGRLLANYGYTF
TGTGCCAGCAGCTCGGGACAGGGACGATTGTTAGCTAACTATGGCTACACCTTC
>TRBJ2-5|-|TRBV28|-
CASSLILSSRSETQYF
TGTGCCAGCAGTTTAATCCTTTCCTCTAGGTCGGAGACCCAGTACTTC
>TRBJ1-5|-|TRBV12-3/TRBV12-4|-
CASSFKKNQPQHF
TGTGCCAGCAGTTTTAAGAAAAATCAGCCCCAGCATTTT
>TRBJ1-2|-|TRBV23-1|-
CASSQPGKYDGYTF
TGCGCCAGCAGTCAGCCGGGGAAGTACGATGGCTACACCTTC
>TRBJ1-2|-|TRBV30|-
CAWSVGGGGTRGYTF
TGTGCCTGGAGTGTGGGTGGAGGGGGGACTAGAGGCTACACCTTC
>TRBJ2-1|-|TRBV20-1|-
CSASEYYNEQFF
TGCAGTGCTAGTGAATACTACAATGAGCAGTTCTTC
>TRBJ2-2|-|TRBV9|-
CASSDRGITGELFF
TGTGCCAGCAGCGACCGAGGGATCACCGGGGAGCTGTTTTTT
>TRBJ2-1|-|TRBV6-2/TRBV6-3|-
CASANPYNEQFF
TGTGCCAGCGCGAATCCGTACAATGAGCAGTTCTTC
>TRBJ2-5|-|TRBV10-3|-
CAIRPGQEETQYF
TGTGCCATCAGACCGGGACAAGAAGAGACCCAGTACTTC
>TRBJ2-5|TRBD1|TRBV3-1|-
CASSQTRDRGETQYF
TGTGCCAGCAGCCAAACCCGGGACAGGGGAGAGACCCAGTACTTC
>TRBJ2-3|-|TRBV10-3|-
CAIGTSFTDTQYF
TGTGCCATCGGCACTAGCTTCACAGATACGCAGTATTTT
>TRBJ2-1|-|TRBV10-3|-
CAISEGTHSYNEQFF
TGTGCCATCAGTGAAGGTACCCACTCCTACAATGAGCAGTTCTTC
>TRBJ2-7|-|TRBV3-1|-
CASSKDLSSYEQYF
TGTGCCAGCAGCAAGGATTTATCCTCCTACGAGCAGTACTTC
>TRBJ2-3|-|TRBV7-6|-
CASSWDARPTDTQYF
TGTGCCAGCAGTTGGGACGCCCGCCCCACAGATACGCAGTATTTT
>TRBJ1-1|TRBD1|TRBV4-2|-
CASSPSGGANTEAFF
TGTGCCAGCAGCCCCTCAGGGGGCGCGAACACTGAAGCTTTCTTT
>TRBJ1-1|TRBD1|TRBV7-9|-
CASSPQTGRNTEAFF
TGTGCCAGCAGCCCCCAGACAGGGCGAAACACTGAAGCTTTCTTT
>TRBJ2-3|-|TRBV29-1|few
CSVNRVADTQYF
TGCAGCGTGAACAGGGTCGCGGATACGCAGTATTTT
>TRBJ1-1|TRBD1|TRBV18|-
CASSPTPTGVGTEAFF
TGTGCCAGCTCACCAACCCCGACAGGGGTGGGAACTGAAGCTTTCTTT
>TRBJ2-1|-|TRBV6-5|-
CASSFAPNEQFF
TGTGCCAGCAGTTTTGCCCCCAATGAGCAGTTCTTC
>TRBJ2-5|-|TRBV2|-
CASSGRRGYQETQYF
TGTGCCAGCAGTGGGCGTCGGGGGTACCAAGAGACCCAGTACTTC
>TRBJ2-7|TRBD2|TRBV11-2|-
CASSPSTPRGSGRVSSYEQYF
TGTGCCAGCAGCCCTTCTACCCCTCGCGGTAGCGGGAGGGTTAGCTCCTACGAGCAGTACTTC
>TRBJ2-1|TRBD1|TRBV4-2|-
CASSHPGQGADEQFF
TGTGCCAGCAGCCACCCGGGACAGGGAGCGGATGAGCAGTTCTTC
>TRBJ1-5|-|TRBV15|once
CATSRDGGNQPQHF
TGTGCCACCAGCAGAGATGGGGGGAATCAGCCCCAGCATTTT
>TRBJ1-1|-|TRBV20-1|-
CSARAGGRGNTEAFF
TGCAGTGCTAGAGCGGGGGGCAGGGGGAACACTGAAGCTTTCTTT
>TRBJ1-5|-|TRBV12-3/TRBV12-4|-
CASSDGGNQPQHF
TGTGCCAGCAGTGACGGAGGGAATCAGCCCCAGCATTTT
>TRBJ1-1|-|TRBV18|-
CASSPGAPGSMNTEAFF
TGTGCCAGCTCACCGGGGGCCCCAGGGTCGATGAACACTGAAGCTTTCTTT
>TRBJ2-1|TRBD1|TRBV27|-
CASSSPGRDRNNEQFF
TGTGCCAGCAGTTCGCCGGGCCGGGACAGGAACAATGAGCAGTTCTTC
>TRBJ1-5|TRBD1|TRBV6-6|once
CASSYFGQVNQPQHF
TGTGCCAGCAGTTATTTCGGACAGGTCAATCAGCCCCAGCATTTT
>TRBJ1-2|-|TRBV4-3|-
CASSREVTRNYGYTF
TGCGCCAGCAGCCGCGAGGTCACAAGGAACTATGGCTACACCTTC
>TRBJ2-1|-|TRBV30|-
CAWGLNDEQFF
TGTGCCTGGGGCTTAAACGATGAGCAGTTCTTC
>TRBJ2-7|TRBD2|TRBV6-2/TRBV6-3|-
CASSYPPRTSDYEQYF
TGTGCCAGCAGTTACCCCCCCCGGACTAGCGACTACGAGCAGTACTTC
>TRBJ2-3|-|TRBV14|-
CASRSAGLSSTDTQYF
TGTGCCAGCCGTTCTGCGGGACTGTCGAGCACAGATACGCAGTATTTT
>TRBJ1-1|-|TRBV27|-
CASSLKRGMNTEAFF
TGTGCCAGCAGTTTAAAGCGGGGGATGAACACTGAAGCTTTCTTT